These 30 T cell receptor beta chains originate from one sample sequenced in a study of T cell responses to AZD1222 COVID-19 vaccine. The method was immunoSEQ multiplex PCR; TCRdb's version includes in-frame clones alone and lacks a portion of them. The sample holds 150,000 to 200,000 clones, around 93% seen once. The source material was peripheral blood, sampled on day 0 of AZD1222 vaccination. These receptors were collected from an adult in good health.

The chain uses TRBV5-6 and TRBJ2-5; 7 bases match TRBD1. This CDR3 is 13 amino acids long. V trimming: 4 bases; J trimming: 5 bases; junction bases outside the gene matches: 5. The germline gives CDR1 SGHDT, CDR2 YYEEEE. The CDR3 DNA reads TGTGCCAGCAGCACCGACAGGGTTGAGACCCAGTACTTC. Translated: CASSTDRVETQYF.

In the case of this clone: The germline gene is not matched at one end of the junction; a read error may be the cause. The chain is built from TRBV7-7 and TRBJ2-5; 7 bases match TRBD1. The CDR3 length is 15 residues. Per germline, CDR1 SSHAT and CDR2 FNYEAQ (reference sequence). CDR3 sequence reads: CASSRSGTDQETQYF. In DNA form, the CDR3 reads TGTGCTAGCAGTAGATCCGGGACAGATCAAGAGACCCAGTACTTC.

The rearrangement links TRBV2 to TRBJ1-4, with a tentative D call TRBD1 (6 bases). Germline loops: CDR1 SNHLY, CDR2 FYNNEI. The CDR3 extends over 14 amino acids. Trimming stripped 2 bases from V and 3 bases from J, with 7 bases between. The CDR3 nucleotides read TGTGCCAGCAGTGAAAACAGGGCTAATGAAAAACTGTTTTTT. Translating it yields CASSENRANEKLFF. Complete variable domain (other parts from reference TRBV2 and TRBJ1-4): EPEVTQTPSHQVTQMGQEVILRCVPISNHLYFYWYRQILGQKVEFLVSFYNNEISEKSEIFDDQFSVERPDGSNFTLKIRSTKLEDSAMYFCASSENRANEKLFFGSGTQLSVL.

The chain uses TRBV20-1 and TRBJ2-3, with unresolved D. Germline loops: CDR1 DFQATT, CDR2 SNEGSKA (reference sequence). Trimming cost V 3 bases and J 3 bases, with 10 bases left between them. This CDR3 has 13 amino acids. The CDR3: CSASNYPTDTQYF. CDR3 coding DNA: TGCAGTGCTAGTAACTACCCGACAGATACGCAGTATTTT.

V gene TRBV9 combines with J gene TRBJ2-3, with 9 bases lining up with TRBD2. The CDR3 sequence is 14 residues long. J gave up 14 bases and V 0 bases, and 10 bases lay outside the gene matches. Germline loops: CDR1 SGDLS, CDR2 YYNGEE. This CDR3 reads CASSVASAGGRAYF. The CDR3 coding sequence is TGTGCCAGCAGCGTAGCCTCAGCGGGAGGACGGGCGTATTTT.

This clone showed up just once. This chain uses TRBV3-1 (or the pseudogene TRBV3-2) with TRBJ1-6, with unresolved D. The ends were cut back, 0 bases at V and 8 bases at J, with 5 bases in the middle. The length of the CDR3 is 13 residues. The germline V gene has CDR1 LGHDT and CDR2 YNNKEL (reference sequence). CDR3 bases: TGTGCCAGCAGCCAAGACAGATATTCACCCCTCCACTTT. It codes for CASSQDRYSPLHF.

The chain links TRBV7-6 to TRBJ2-7; 8 bases align to TRBD2. This CDR3 spans 15 amino acids. Germline values: CDR1 SGHVS, CDR2 FNYEAQ. V dropped 1 base and J dropped 4; count of bases not matched to a gene: 6. CDR3 bases: TGTGCCAGCAGCTTAGGGTCAGCGGGAGTATACGAGCAGTACTTC. It codes for CASSLGSAGVYEQYF.

The chain carries TRBV28 and TRBJ1-5, with D uncertain. The germline gives CDR1 MDHEN, CDR2 SYDVKM. CDR3 length: 16 residues. Trimming stripped 10 bases from V and 1 base from J, with 20 bases between. The chain's CDR3 is CAISSGGYGSNQPQHF. Here the CDR3 DNA reads TGTGCCATCTCCTCGGGAGGGTACGGGAGCAATCAGCCCCAGCATTTT.

The gene calls are TRBV6-6 and TRBJ1-1, with D unclear. Germline CDR1 MNHNY, CDR2 SVGAGI (reference sequence). The CDR3 spans 13 residues. V lost 5 bases to trimming and J lost 4 bases, with 11 bases between them. CDR3 amino acids: CASSAVVSTEAFF. The CDR3, as DNA: TGTGCCAGCAGTGCGGTGGTAAGCACTGAAGCTTTCTTT.

The chain combines TRBV28 with TRBJ2-3; possibly TRBD1 for D (6 bases). This CDR3 has 15 amino acids. Between the trimmed V and J ends, which lost 2 bases and 0 bases, there was a span of 9 bases. CDR1 and CDR2 (germline): MDHEN, SYDVKM. CDR3 region: CASSLNRASTDTQYF. In DNA form, the CDR3 reads TGTGCCAGCAGTTTAAACAGGGCCAGCACAGATACGCAGTATTTT.

The CDR3 DNA is TGTGCCAGCAGCTTGCAGGGGCGAGCTGAAGCTTTCTTT. Translation: CASSLQGRAEAFF. The chain combines TRBV5-4 with TRBJ1-1, with D possibly being TRBD1 (6 bases). The CDR3 spans 13 residues. Trimming pared 1 base from V and 6 bases from J, leaving 10 bases between. Germline V gene lookup returns CDR1 SGHNT and CDR2 YYREEE (reference sequence).

This clone was observed a handful of times. This chain connects TRBV6-4 to TRBJ2-3; the match to TRBD2 covers 9 bases. The CDR3 runs 14 residues. V dropped 4 bases and J dropped 2; count of bases not matched to a gene: 1. CDR1 is MRHNA and CDR2 is SNTAGT in the germline V gene. The CDR3 bases are TGTGCCAGCAGTGGCGGGAGGGCCACAGATACGCAGTATTTT. Its protein is CASSGGRATDTQYF.

This clone was recorded only once. The chain joins TRBV27 to TRBJ1-2; TRBD1 might be the D (5 bases). The V gene lost 8 bases and the J gene lost 1 base, with 17 bases spanning the gap. Germline V gene sequence: CDR1 MNHEY, CDR2 SMNVEV (reference sequence). The CDR3 has 15 amino acids. CDR3 nucleotide sequence: TGTGCCAGCTTCCCTTTAGGGGTCGTTAACTATGGCTACACCTTC. Protein product: CASFPLGVVNYGYTF.

In this sample, this clone turned up a few times. The chain recombines TRBV5-6 with TRBJ2-7; 8 bases fit TRBD1. From germline, CDR1 is SGHDT and CDR2 YYEEEE. The length of the CDR3 is 14 residues. The V and J ends lost 3 bases and 3 bases, in that order; junction bases with no gene match: 5. In DNA form, the CDR3 reads TGTGCCAGCAGCTCGGACAGGGCCTACTACGAGCAGTACTTC. It codes for CASSSDRAYYEQYF. The complete variable domain, with remaining parts taken from reference TRBV5-6 and TRBJ2-7, reads DAGVTQSPTHLIKTRGQQVTLRCSPKSGHDTVSWYQQALGQGPQFIFQYYEEEERQRGNFPDRFSGHQFPNYSSELNVNALLLGDSALYLCASSSDRAYYEQYFGPGTRLTVT.

This chain joins TRBV2 and TRBJ1-3; D not certain. The CDR3 is made up of 13 amino acids. V gave up 5 bases and J gave up 3 bases, with 8 bases separating them. Germline V gene lookup returns CDR1 SNHLY and CDR2 FYNNEI. CDR3 DNA: TGTGCCAGCAGTTTCCGGGATGGAAACACCATATATTTT. Translated: CASSFRDGNTIYF.

This rearrangement joins TRBV19 to TRBJ2-2; D ambiguous. Trimming stripped 0 bases from V and 8 bases from J, with 10 bases between. Per the germline V gene, CDR1 is LNHDA and CDR2 is SQIVND (reference sequence). This CDR3 contains 14 residues. The CDR3 nucleotides read TGTGCCAGTAGTATAGATACGGGTTCGGGGGAGCTGTTTTTT. Its protein product is CASSIDTGSGELFF.

This clone appeared a single time. The chain has TRBV7-2 and TRBJ2-1; unclear D gene. Trimming shortened V by 1 base and J by 0 bases, and 10 bases separated the two germline ends. Germline V CDR1 and CDR2: SGHTA, FQGNSA. CDR3 length: 16 residues. Written as DNA, the CDR3 is TGTGCCAGCAGCTTAGTACCAGGTAGCTCCTACAATGAGCAGTTCTTC. The encoded protein is CASSLVPGSSYNEQFF.

The chain couples TRBV5-1 to TRBJ2-1, with TRBD1 matching 7 bases. CDR1 SGHRS and CDR2 YFSETQ come from the germline V gene. The CDR3 sequence is 12 residues long. V lost 5 bases and J lost 5; bases outside the gene matches: 1. The CDR3 coding sequence is TGCGCCAGCAGGACAGGGAACAATGAGCAGTTCTTC. Amino acid sequence: CASRTGNNEQFF.

V is TRBV28 and J is TRBJ2-5; tentatively, D is TRBD1 or TRBD2 (5 bases each). Germline values: CDR1 MDHEN, CDR2 SYDVKM. CDR3 length: 16 amino acids. Between the trimmed V and J ends, which lost 6 bases and 5 bases, there was a span of 22 bases. The CDR3 DNA is TGTGCCAGCAGCCCCCCAGGTGGAGTGGGACGCGAGACCCAGTACTTC. It yields the protein CASSPPGGVGRETQYF.

This chain uses TRBV2 with TRBJ2-7; 7 bases are shared with TRBD1. CDR1 is SNHLY, CDR2 FYNNEI, per germline. J lost 6 bases, V lost 1 base, and 6 bases had no gene match. The CDR3 spans 14 residues. This chain's CDR3 is CASSEGGTVGEQYF. CDR3 sequence (DNA): TGTGCCAGCAGTGAAGGAGGGACAGTTGGCGAGCAGTACTTC. Filled out from reference TRBV2 and TRBJ2-7, the complete variable domain reads EPEVTQTPSHQVTQMGQEVILRCVPISNHLYFYWYRQILGQKVEFLVSFYNNEISEKSEIFDDQFSVERPDGSNFTLKIRSTKLEDSAMYFCASSEGGTVGEQYFGPGTRLTVT.

The rearrangement joins TRBV12-3 or TRBV12-4 to TRBJ1-2; D possibly corresponds to TRBD1 (5 bases). Deletions cut 2 bases from V and 4 bases from J, with 8 bases between. CDR3 size: 13 residues. DNA of the CDR3: TGTGCCAGCAGTTTATCCGGGACCTATGGCTACACCTTC. This sequence encodes CASSLSGTYGYTF.

The chain uses TRBV6-1 and TRBJ1-5; unclear D gene. CDR1 is MNHNS, CDR2 SASEGT, per germline. Trimming took 1 base from V and 1 from J, leaving 11 bases between them. The CDR3 is 16 residues long. The CDR3 bases are TGTGCCAGCAGTGAAGTTATAGGATGGAGCAATCAGCCCCAGCATTTT. This encodes CASSEVIGWSNQPQHF.

J is TRBJ2-7 and V is TRBV28; TRBD1 might be the D (6 bases). CDR3 length equals 15 residues. V was pared by 6 bases and J by 0 bases, with 15 bases between. Germline CDR1 is MDHEN and CDR2 is SYDVKM. For the CDR3, the DNA is TGTGCCAGCAGCCGCCCCGCAGGGGACTCCTACGAGCAGTACTTC. It codes for CASSRPAGDSYEQYF.

The chain joins TRBV9 to TRBJ2-7; 7 bases agree with TRBD1. Germline assignment: CDR1 SGDLS and CDR2 YYNGEE. The V gene end was trimmed by 4 bases and the J gene end by 0 bases; junction bases not matched to a gene: 4. This CDR3 has 14 amino acids. The CDR3 protein is CASSNRDSSYEQYF. The CDR3 DNA is TGTGCCAGCAGCAACCGGGACAGCTCCTACGAGCAGTACTTC.

The chain uses TRBV30 and TRBJ2-2, with 7 bases identical to TRBD1. V lost 2 bases to trimming and J lost 0 bases; unmatched junction nucleotides: 6. There are 16 residues in the CDR3. Germline-derived CDR1 and CDR2 are GTSNPN and SVGIG (reference sequence). CDR3 protein: CAWSLIDRANTGELFF. For the CDR3, the DNA is TGTGCCTGGAGTCTCATAGACAGGGCGAACACCGGGGAGCTGTTTTTT.

The CDR3 loop reads CASSRRQGDPSTNYGYTF. The CDR3 coding sequence is TGTGCCAGCAGTCGCCGCCAGGGAGACCCTTCTACTAACTATGGCTACACCTTC. V is TRBV7-2 and J is TRBJ1-2; D is perhaps TRBD1 (5 bases). CDR3 length equals 18 residues. The V end lost 6 bases, the J end lost 0 bases, and 23 bases lay between the germline ends. The germline V gene encodes CDR1 SGHTA and CDR2 FQGNSA.

The chain joins TRBV18 to TRBJ1-5, with a tentative D call TRBD1 (6 bases). This CDR3 has 14 amino acids. The germline V and J ends were trimmed by 2 bases and 2 bases, with 7 bases remaining between them. Germline values: CDR1 KGHSH, CDR2 LQKENI. Here the CDR3 DNA reads TGTGCCAGCTCACCATCAGGGGGCAATCAGCCCCAGCATTTT. Translating it yields CASSPSGGNQPQHF. The whole variable domain, remainder taken from reference TRBV18 and TRBJ1-5, is NAGVMQNPRHLVRRRGQEARLRCSPMKGHSHVYWYRQLPEEGLKFMVYLQKENIIDESGMPKERFSAEFPKEGPSILRIQQVVRGDSAAYFCASSPSGGNQPQHFGDGTRLSIL.

This clone was seen a single time. The chain links TRBV29-1 to TRBJ2-5; TRBD2 is a possible D gene (6 bases). The CDR3 extends over 13 amino acids. The germline gives CDR1 SQVTM, CDR2 ANQGSEA. The V gene lost 7 bases and the J gene lost 1 base, with 13 bases spanning the gap. CDR3 protein: CSDLQTSQETQYF. CDR3 nucleotides: TGCAGCGACCTCCAGACTAGCCAAGAGACCCAGTACTTC.

This chain joins TRBV20-1 and TRBJ2-7, with 12 bases that match TRBD2. The CDR3 is 17 amino acids. V dropped 3 bases and J dropped 1; count of bases not matched to a gene: 10. CDR1 is DFQATT, CDR2 SNEGSKA, per germline (reference sequence). The CDR3 spells CSASPTSGRGWSYEQYF. The CDR3 nucleotides read TGCAGTGCTAGTCCGACTAGCGGGAGAGGTTGGTCCTACGAGCAGTACTTC.

The CDR3 loop reads CASSLGGSTHEQYF. CDR3 sequence (DNA): TGTGCCAGCAGCCTCGGGGGGTCTACCCACGAGCAGTACTTC. V usage is TRBV7-3 and J usage is TRBJ2-7; 7 nucleotides match TRBD2. Germline V gene sequence: CDR1 SGHTA, CDR2 FQGTGA. The CDR3 spans 14 residues. V trimming: 5 bases; J trimming: 5 bases; junction bases outside the gene matches: 9.